Following are 32 T cell receptor beta chains from one sample sequenced in a study of glioma-infiltrating T cells. TCR alpha and beta CDR3 regions were amplified from RNA using iRepertoire nested multiplex PCR. TCRdb reprocessed the multiplex PCR reads with MiXCR, giving one entry per CDR3 protein. The sample includes tens of thousands of distinct CDR3 sequences, 35% to 45% seen only once; the top ten take more than 30%. Sequenced input: glioma tissue, nonneoplastic brain tissue, or PBMCs (not recorded which). The receptors derive from a human donor with low-grade glioma or glioblastoma, undergoing nonglioma brain surgery, or in good health (not recorded which).

Concerning this clonotype itself: A much larger clone differs by one base, so this may be a read error. The CDR3 coding sequence is TGTGCCAGCAGCCACCGAGTAATCTGGACAGGGGAATACGAGCAGTACTTC. Its protein is CASSHRVIWTGEYEQYF. V is TRBV14 and J is TRBJ2-7; 9 bases fit TRBD1. The length of the CDR3 is 17 residues. Per germline, CDR1 SGHDN and CDR2 FVKESK. Losses at the gene ends were 3 bases for V and 4 bases for J; bases not matched to a gene: 13.

In its sample, this clonotype was seen many times. This chain joins TRBV11-3 and TRBJ2-5, with 7 nucleotides matching TRBD2. The CDR3 covers 14 residues. The ends lost 3 bases at V and 5 bases at J; junction bases unmatched: 6. The V gene's germline CDR1 is SGHNT and CDR2 YENEEA. Here the CDR3 DNA reads TGTGCCAGCAGCTTCAGGGAGGGCCAGGAGACCCAGTACTTC. It codes for CASSFREGQETQYF.

The chain recombines TRBV20-1 with TRBJ2-7; D may match TRBD1 or TRBD2 (5 bases each). Trimming left V 6 bases short and J 0 bases short, with 18 bases between. Germline CDR1 and CDR2: DFQATT and SNEGSKA (reference sequence). CDR3 length: 15 amino acids. The DNA for the CDR3 is TGCAGTGCCTACGAAGGGAGAGGGGACTCCTACGAGCAGTACTTC. This codes for CSAYEGRGDSYEQYF.

In this sample, this clonotype turned up a few times. This chain joins TRBV5-1 and TRBJ2-2; D may be TRBD1 (6 bases). Deletions cut 0 bases from V and 0 bases from J, with 6 bases between. This CDR3 has 15 residues. In germline, CDR1 is SGHRS, CDR2 YFSETQ. In DNA, the CDR3 is TGCGCCAGCAGCTTGGGGGACACGAACACCGGGGAGCTGTTTTTT. This translates into CASSLGDTNTGELFF.

This clonotype was found many times. The rearrangement uses TRBV20-1 and TRBJ2-3, with a weak D call TRBD2 (6 bases). This CDR3 is built from 14 residues. The germline gives CDR1 DFQATT, CDR2 SNEGSKA (reference sequence). The V end lost 6 bases, the J end lost 2 bases, and 15 bases lay between the germline ends. As DNA, the CDR3 is TGCAGTGCAAGGACTATTTCCTTCACAGATACGCAGTATTTT. Amino acid sequence: CSARTISFTDTQYF.

As regards this clonotype: This sequence may be a read error, since a much larger clone differs from it by one base. The V and J genes are TRBV7-9 and TRBJ2-6; D possibly corresponds to TRBD1 (5 bases). The CDR3 runs 14 residues. The germline gives CDR1 SEHNR, CDR2 FQNEAQ (reference sequence). CDR3 nucleotides: TGTGCCAGCAGTGCGAACTCTGGGGCCGACGTCCTGACTTTC. Translating gives CASSANSGADVLTF.

In the case of this clonotype: A read error may be the cause here, since a much bigger clone is one base away. This sequence joins TRBV11-2 and TRBJ2-3; perhaps TRBD2 as D (6 bases). Germline assignment: CDR1 SGHAT and CDR2 FQNNGV. The CDR3 length is 16 residues. The CDR3 sequence: CASGLRIPSGTDTQYF. The CDR3 DNA is TGTGCCAGCGGCTTGCGAATTCCTAGCGGCACAGATACGCAGTATTTT. The whole variable domain, remainder taken from reference TRBV11-2 and TRBJ2-3, is EAGVAQSPRYKIIEKRQSVAFWCNPISGHATLYWYQQILGQGPKLLIQFQNNGVVDDSQLPKDRFSAERLKGVDSTLKIQPAKLEDSAVYLCASGLRIPSGTDTQYFGPGTRLTVL.

For this clonotype: A clone one base away is much larger, so this may be a read error. CDR3 amino acids: CATSSGTSGGVGETQYF. CDR3 DNA sequence: TGTGCCACCAGCTCGGGGACTAGCGGGGGAGTAGGAGAGACCCAGTACTTC. The chain joins TRBV11-2 to TRBJ2-5, with TRBD2 matching over 14 bases. The germline V gene has CDR1 SGHAT and CDR2 FQNNGV. The CDR3 sequence is 17 residues long.

To note about this clonotype: This clone may be a read error of a much larger clone one base away. The J gene is TRBJ2-1, the V gene TRBV6-6; D possibly corresponds to TRBD1 (5 bases). V was clipped by 4 bases and J by 9 bases, with 13 bases between them. The germline V gene has CDR1 MNHNY and CDR2 SVGAGI (reference sequence). The CDR3 is 13 amino acids. The CDR3 sequence is CASSCSSDSEQFF. The CDR3 DNA reads TGTGCCAGCAGTTGCTCGAGCGACAGTGAGCAGTTCTTC.

This clonotype was recorded many times. The rearrangement uses TRBV10-3 and TRBJ2-1; D is perhaps TRBD1 (6 bases). V was trimmed by 7 bases and J by 7 bases, leaving 8 bases between them. The CDR3 is made up of 11 amino acids. Germline CDR1 is ENHRY and CDR2 is SYGVKD. Written as DNA, the CDR3 is TGTGCCATCAACGACAGGAATGAGCAGTTCTTC. Protein product: CAINDRNEQFF.

This clonotype was seen only a few times. V gene TRBV30 combines with J gene TRBJ2-1, with 8 bases that match TRBD2. J gave up 0 bases and V 0 bases, and 10 bases lay outside the gene matches. Germline V gives CDR1 GTSNPN, CDR2 SVGIG (reference sequence). The CDR3 spans 18 residues. CDR3 region: CAWSVTPGGRGSYNEQFF. CDR3 bases: TGTGCCTGGAGTGTAACGCCGGGGGGGCGGGGCTCCTACAATGAGCAGTTCTTC.

This clonotype was observed many times. J is TRBJ1-2 and V is TRBV18; maybe TRBD1 (5 bases). The germline CDR1 and CDR2 sequences are KGHSH and LQKENI. V was clipped by 2 bases and J by 6 bases, with 10 bases between them. This CDR3 has 13 amino acids. The CDR3 region is CASSPTAGDGYTF. The CDR3 DNA reads as TGTGCCAGCTCACCAACAGCGGGGGATGGCTACACCTTC.

Concerning this clonotype itself: The junction and the germline gene differ at one end; a read error may be behind it. V is TRBV9 and J is TRBJ2-3, with 7 bases matching TRBD1. Germline V gene sequence: CDR1 SGDLS, CDR2 YYNGEE. The CDR3 runs to 15 residues. DNA of the CDR3: TGTGCCAGCAGCCAGGGGGACAGTAGCACAGATGCGCAGTATTTT. Amino acid sequence: CASSQGDSSTDAQYF.

This clonotype was observed at least ten times. The chain combines TRBV7-7 with TRBJ2-5; D unclear. The germline V and J ends were trimmed by 1 base and 4 bases, with 7 bases remaining between them. The germline gives CDR1 SSHAT, CDR2 FNYEAQ (reference sequence). The CDR3 has 13 amino acids. This CDR3 is CASSLVGLETQYF. The CDR3 bases are TGTGCCAGCAGCTTAGTTGGGTTAGAGACCCAGTACTTC.

This clonotype was seen repeatedly, ten times or more. The V gene is TRBV11-2, the J gene TRBJ2-7; TRBD1 matches at 8 bases. V gave up 2 bases and J gave up 0 bases; unmatched junction bases: 6. CDR1 SGHAT and CDR2 FQNNGV come from the germline V gene. The CDR3 has 16 residues. The CDR3 reads CASSLIRQGPSYEQYF. The CDR3 nucleotides are TGTGCCAGCAGCTTAATAAGACAGGGGCCCTCCTACGAGCAGTACTTC.

The chain has TRBV6-2 or TRBV6-3 and TRBJ2-1; D call uncertain. V was shortened by 3 bases and J by 12 bases, with 15 bases between the two germline ends. There are 13 residues in the CDR3. Germline assignment: CDR1 MNHEY and CDR2 SVGEGT. This CDR3 is CASSYRSTDTQFF. Written as DNA, the CDR3 is TGTGCCAGCAGTTATAGAAGCACAGATACGCAGTTCTTC.

This clonotype was recorded many times. The genes are TRBV6-2 or TRBV6-3 and TRBJ2-1, with 8 nucleotides matching TRBD2. The CDR3 length is 14 residues. V lost 6 bases to trimming and J lost 8 bases; unmatched junction nucleotides: 9. Germline values: CDR1 MNHEY, CDR2 SVGEGT. The CDR3 DNA reads as TGTGCCAGCAGGAGGGCGGGGGGCTCCCATGAGCAGTTCTTC. This gives the protein CASRRAGGSHEQFF.

About this clonotype itself: The CDR3 does not close with the conserved phenylalanine or tryptophan, likely indicating a read error. The rearrangement uses TRBV4-1 and TRBJ1-2, with D perhaps matching TRBD1 (5 bases). Trimming stripped 1 base from V and 7 bases from J, with 10 bases between. The germline gives CDR1 MGHRA, CDR2 YSYEKL. This CDR3 comprises 13 residues. CDR3 in DNA: TGCGCCAGCAGCCAAGGTGGGGGAATTGGCTACACCTCC. Its protein product is CASSQGGGIGYTS.

At least ten counts were recorded for this clonotype. CDR3 amino acids: CSVLGTRQTYEQYF. As DNA, the CDR3 is TGCAGTGTTCTCGGGACAAGGCAAACCTACGAGCAGTACTTC. This chain links TRBV20-1 with TRBJ2-7; a weak D match, TRBD1 (6 bases). Germline V gene sequence: CDR1 DFQATT, CDR2 SNEGSKA (reference sequence). V was pared by 7 bases and J by 2 bases, with 18 bases between. CDR3 length: 14 residues.

On this clonotype itself: A read error may explain this, as a much larger clone is one base away. V and J are TRBV9 and TRBJ2-3; the match to TRBD2 covers 8 bases. CDR1 is SGDLS, CDR2 YYNGEE, per germline. V was clipped by 6 bases and J by 2 bases; unmatched bases: 5. The CDR3 contains 14 residues. CDR3 nucleotides: TGTGCCAGCATCGGGAGGGAGTACACAGATACGCAGTATTTT. Amino acids: CASIGREYTDTQYF.

On this clonotype: This may stem from a read error, because a much larger clone lies one nucleotide away. This CDR3 is missing its conserved last phenylalanine or tryptophan, likely due to a read error. The chain employs TRBV12-3 or TRBV12-4 and TRBJ1-5; tentative D call: TRBD1 (5 bases). V lost 0 bases, J lost 5 bases, and 8 bases lay in between. CDR3 length: 14 amino acids. The chain's CDR3 is CASSLAGGDQPQHS. The CDR3 DNA sequence: TGTGCCAGCAGTTTAGCGGGGGGGGATCAGCCCCAGCATTCT.

In this sample, this clonotype turned up many times. V usage is TRBV3-1 and J usage is TRBJ2-2; D perhaps matches TRBD1 (5 bases). Germline assignment: CDR1 LGHDT and CDR2 YNNKEL (reference sequence). The CDR3 is 15 residues long. V was shortened by 1 base and J by 7 bases, with 13 bases between the two germline ends. Here the CDR3 reads CASSQVGVLGGELFF. Here the CDR3 DNA reads TGTGCCAGCAGCCAAGTAGGGGTGTTAGGCGGGGAGCTGTTTTTT.

The chain carries TRBV20-1 and TRBJ2-1; 10 bases line up with TRBD2. This CDR3 is 14 amino acids long. The trim removed 6 bases at V and 8 bases at J, leaving 10 bases unmatched. CDR1 and CDR2 (germline): DFQATT, SNEGSKA (reference sequence). As DNA, the CDR3 is TGCAGTGCCGTTACTAGCGGGACAACCTATGAGCAGTTCTTC. It is translated as CSAVTSGTTYEQFF.

This clonotype was found many times. The chain carries TRBV5-5 and TRBJ2-1; D unresolved. The CDR3 is 11 amino acids. Trimming shortened V by 5 bases and J by 5 bases, and 5 bases separated the two germline ends. Germline V gene lookup returns CDR1 SGHKS and CDR2 YYEKEE (reference sequence). The CDR3 DNA reads as TGTGCCAGCAGAAAGAACAATGAGCAGTTCTTC. Its protein product is CASRKNNEQFF.

This clonotype was observed at least ten times. The CDR3 DNA sequence: TGTGCCAGCAGATCCCTGGGGGGGTCCAAAAACATTCAGTACTTC. Translating it yields CASRSLGGSKNIQYF. The V gene is TRBV28, the J gene TRBJ2-4; TRBD2 matches 7 bases. The V gene end was trimmed by 6 bases and the J gene end by 2 bases; junction bases not matched to a gene: 7. The CDR3 is 15 amino acids. Germline lookup yields CDR1 MDHEN and CDR2 SYDVKM.

This clonotype was counted ten times or more. V gene TRBV4-1 combines with J gene TRBJ2-7, with a tentative D call TRBD1 (6 bases). Trimming removed 3 bases at V and 3 bases at J, with 15 bases between. Germline V gene sequence: CDR1 MGHRA, CDR2 YSYEKL. The CDR3 sequence is 15 residues long. The CDR3 spells CASSQTRQVNYEQYF. The CDR3 region has the DNA TGCGCCAGCAGCCAGACGAGACAGGTAAACTACGAGCAGTACTTC.

For this clonotype: A read error is possible here, since a much larger clone lies one base away. The V gene is TRBV3-1, the J gene TRBJ2-7; D gene unclear. Germline loops: CDR1 LGHDT, CDR2 YNNKEL (reference sequence). This CDR3 region has 12 residues. The CDR3: CASGQGRRGQYF. The CDR3 DNA is TGTGCCAGCGGCCAAGGGCGGCGCGGGCAGTACTTC.

The chain is built from TRBV27 and TRBJ2-5, with TRBD1 matching 7 bases. CDR1 MNHEY and CDR2 SMNVEV come from the germline V gene (reference sequence). There are 13 residues in the CDR3. V was clipped by 9 bases and J by 1 base; unmatched bases: 5. The CDR3: CASQGQAQETQYF. The CDR3 coding sequence is TGTGCCAGTCAAGGACAGGCCCAAGAGACCCAGTACTTC.

The chain employs TRBV2 and TRBJ2-1; a weak D match, TRBD2 (6 bases). The V end lost 6 bases, the J end lost 2 bases, and 17 bases lay between the germline ends. The CDR3 extends over 16 amino acids. Germline CDR1 reads SNHLY; CDR2 reads FYNNEI. The CDR3 region has the DNA TGTGCCAGCAGATACGCTAGCGAAGGGGCCTACAATGAGCAGTTCTTC. This translates into CASRYASEGAYNEQFF.

There are many counts of this clonotype. The V and J genes are TRBV25-1 and TRBJ2-7; 7 bases align to TRBD2. The V segment lost 8 bases and the J segment 3 bases; nucleotides outside the gene matches: 4. This CDR3 spans 12 amino acids. Per the germline V gene, CDR1 is MGHDK and CDR2 is SYGVNS. The CDR3 sequence is CASQRDFYEQYF. Written as DNA, the CDR3 is TGTGCCAGCCAGCGGGACTTCTACGAGCAGTACTTC.

Concerning this clonotype itself: A much larger clone lies a single base off, so this may be a read error. It is unclear where the CDR3 begins or ends on the DNA, so no DNA is shown, and the CDR3 is as TCRdb lists it. Here the CDR3 reads CASSVARGTQRFF. This chain connects TRBV9 to TRBJ2-1; the table names TRBD2, a call not compared with the DNA. CDR1 is SGDLS and CDR2 is YYNGEE in the germline V gene. The CDR3 is 13 residues long, ends included.

V is TRBV6-1 and J is TRBJ1-3; D not certain. CDR3 length: 14 residues. Trimming stripped 2 bases from V and 0 bases from J, with 5 bases between. Germline V lookup: CDR1 MNHNS, CDR2 SASEGT. The CDR3 loop is CASSESSSGNTIYF. CDR3 coding DNA: TGTGCCAGCAGTGAAAGCAGCTCTGGAAACACCATATATTTT.